This T cell receptor beta chain was profiled in a study of cytomegalovirus exposure and HLA in healthy donors. Of note for this clone: Its target is not known.

Profiling relied on immunoSEQ multiplex PCR, and the TCRdb table lists in-frame clones only, not all of them. The sample lists some 320,000 clones, roughly 87% occurring once. Study-wide findings and caveats: Cytomegalovirus status, reportedly, was diagnosed with high specificity and sensitivity by the classifier. Confirmation was obtained in vitro that a few CMV-associated chains are specific for CMV antigens.

V shed 5 bases and J 4 bases; nucleotides not matched to a gene: 7. The CDR3 runs 15 residues. Per the germline V gene, CDR1 is SGHVS and CDR2 is FNYEAQ. Donors were drawn from the approximately 130-subject validation cohort, separate from the approximately 670-subject first cohort. The chain uses TRBV7-6 and TRBJ2-3, with 9 bases matching TRBD2. This receptor was identified in a woman in her twenties or thirties in good health and CMV-seropositive. Sequenced material: PBMCs. DNA for the CDR3: TGTGCCAGCAGCCTCCAAGCGGGAGGCCCAGATACGCAGTATTTT. It encodes CASSLQAGGPDTQYF.